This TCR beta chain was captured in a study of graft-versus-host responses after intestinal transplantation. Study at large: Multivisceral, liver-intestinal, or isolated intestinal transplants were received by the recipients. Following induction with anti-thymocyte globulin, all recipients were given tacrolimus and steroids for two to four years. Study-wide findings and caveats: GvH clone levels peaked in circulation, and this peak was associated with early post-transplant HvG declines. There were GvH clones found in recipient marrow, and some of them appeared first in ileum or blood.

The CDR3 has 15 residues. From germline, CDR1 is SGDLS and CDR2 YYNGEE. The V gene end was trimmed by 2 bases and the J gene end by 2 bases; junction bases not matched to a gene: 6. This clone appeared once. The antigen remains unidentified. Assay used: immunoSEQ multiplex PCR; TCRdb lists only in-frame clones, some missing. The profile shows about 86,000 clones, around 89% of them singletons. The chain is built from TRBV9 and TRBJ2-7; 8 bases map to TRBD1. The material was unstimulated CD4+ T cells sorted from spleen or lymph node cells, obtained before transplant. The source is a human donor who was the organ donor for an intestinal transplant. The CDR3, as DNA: TGTGCCAGCAGCGTGCAGGGGGCTTCTACCTACGAGCAGTACTTC. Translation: CASSVQGASTYEQYF.